The rows below give T cell receptor beta chains drawn from one sample of a study of CD8 T cells in Susac syndrome. A single record per CDR3 protein comes from TCRdb applying MiXCR to the immunoSEQ multiplex PCR reads. The sample has 100,000 to 150,000 distinct CDR3 sequences, over 85% seen once. What was sequenced was CD8+ T cells from PBMCs. The receptors were gathered from a human donor with Susac syndrome. CDR3s include the opening cysteine and the closing phenylalanine or tryptophan. The order of the fields is D gene, J gene, V gene, clone size, CDR3 protein, CDR3 DNA. D genes are given only for firm matches. Expanded clones are given a class, and other clones once, few, many or no size at all.

>NA|TRBJ2-7|TRBV24-1|once
CAKRQSAEQYF
TGTGCCAAGAGACAGTCTGCCGAGCAGTACTTC
>NA|TRBJ2-2|TRBV29-1|NA
CSVASEAGTNTGELFF
TGCAGCGTTGCTTCCGAGGCGGGGACCAACACCGGGGAGCTGTTTTTT
>NA|TRBJ1-2|TRBV4-2|NA
CASSQENAPDRVYGYTF
TGTGCCAGCAGCCAAGAAAACGCCCCCGACAGAGTCTATGGCTACACCTTC
>TRBD1|TRBJ1-1|TRBV13|NA
CASSLIQGEVTEAFF
TGTGCCAGCAGCTTAATTCAGGGGGAGGTAACTGAAGCTTTCTTT
>NA|TRBJ1-5|TRBV12-3/TRBV12-4|NA
CASSFGGPGQPQHF
TGTGCCAGCAGTTTCGGGGGGCCGGGTCAGCCCCAGCATTTT
>NA|TRBJ1-2|TRBV5-4|NA
CASTGYREIGYTF
TGTGCCAGCACCGGGTACAGGGAGATTGGCTACACCTTC
>TRBD2|TRBJ2-1|TRBV7-3|NA
CASSFSGGGMSEQFF
TGTGCCAGCAGCTTCTCTGGCGGGGGGATGAGTGAGCAGTTCTTC
>NA|TRBJ2-7|TRBV7-9|NA
CASSLVSALYEQYF
TGTGCCAGCAGCTTAGTTTCAGCACTCTACGAGCAGTACTTC
>TRBD1|TRBJ1-4|TRBV6-5|NA
CASSFDREGVNEKLFF
TGTGCCAGCAGTTTCGACAGGGAGGGCGTTAATGAAAAACTGTTTTTT
>TRBD1|TRBJ2-3|TRBV20-1|NA
CSVTNTIRGHAGMDTQYF
TGCAGTGTTACTAATACTATCAGGGGGCACGCGGGCATGGATACGCAGTATTTT
>TRBD2|TRBJ2-3|TRBV5-1|NA
CASSSGTSGIGDTQYF
TGCGCCAGCAGCTCCGGGACTAGCGGGATAGGGGATACGCAGTATTTT
>NA|TRBJ1-3|TRBV4-1|NA
CASSPTRGGGNTIYF
TGCGCCAGCAGCCCCACCAGGGGAGGTGGAAACACCATATATTTT
>NA|TRBJ2-7|TRBV5-4|NA
CASSHRGGDYEQYF
TGTGCCAGCAGCCACAGGGGCGGGGATTACGAGCAGTACTTC
>TRBD1|TRBJ2-3|TRBV27|NA
CASSAHRDRGDTQYF
TGTGCCAGCAGTGCCCACCGGGACAGGGGGGATACGCAGTATTTT
>NA|TRBJ1-4|TRBV6-5|NA
CASSNQATDNEKLFF
TGTGCCAGCAGTAACCAGGCTACGGATAATGAAAAACTGTTTTTT
>TRBD2|TRBJ2-1|TRBV4-2|NA
CASSQDSTSGYNEQFF
TGTGCCAGCAGCCAAGATTCGACTAGCGGATACAATGAGCAGTTCTTC
>TRBD1|TRBJ1-1|TRBV7-9|NA
CASTRTGNTEAFF
TGTGCCAGCACCCGGACAGGGAACACTGAAGCTTTCTTT
>NA|TRBJ2-2|TRBV15|NA
CATSRDGTDRAGELFF
TGTGCCACCAGCAGAGATGGTACAGACCGGGCCGGGGAGCTGTTTTTT
>TRBD2|TRBJ2-3|TRBV6-5|few
CASSDSSGGADTQYF
TGTGCCAGCAGTGACTCTAGCGGGGGGGCAGATACGCAGTATTTT
>NA|TRBJ2-5|TRBV7-3|once
CASSLRGGPGETQYF
TGTGCCAGCAGCCTCCGCGGAGGGCCGGGAGAGACCCAGTACTTC
>TRBD2|TRBJ2-1|TRBV30|NA
CAWRTLAGDGGREQFF
TGTGCCTGGAGGACCCTAGCGGGAGATGGTGGGCGTGAGCAGTTCTTC
>NA|TRBJ2-3|TRBV2|NA
CASSEVTSTDTQYF
TGTGCCAGCAGTGAAGTTACTAGCACAGATACGCAGTATTTT
>NA|TRBJ1-1|TRBV5-6|NA
CASSFSSTEAFF
TGTGCCAGCAGCTTCTCGTCTACTGAAGCTTTCTTT
>TRBD2|TRBJ2-7|TRBV12-3/TRBV12-4|NA
CASSLLAGVEQYF
TGTGCCAGCAGTTTACTAGCGGGAGTCGAGCAGTACTTC
>TRBD2|TRBJ2-3|TRBV4-1|NA
CASSQVLTSNTDTQYF
TGCGCCAGCAGCCAAGTTTTGACTAGCAACACAGATACGCAGTATTTT
>NA|TRBJ2-3|TRBV7-9|NA
CASSPSSDTQYF
TGTGCCAGCAGCCCTTCTTCAGATACGCAGTATTTT
>NA|TRBJ2-1|TRBV30|NA
CAWSGISRYGYNEQFF
TGTGCCTGGAGTGGTATTAGTCGGTATGGGTACAATGAGCAGTTCTTC
>NA|TRBJ2-7|TRBV27|NA
CASSFGGSYEQYF
TGTGCCAGCAGTTTTGGGGGATCCTACGAGCAGTACTTC
>TRBD1|TRBJ1-1|TRBV5-6|NA
CASSAGQGGTEAFF
TGTGCCAGCAGCGCAGGACAGGGAGGCACTGAAGCTTTCTTT
>NA|TRBJ1-1|TRBV6-4|NA
CASSEKASNTEAFF
TGTGCCAGCAGTGAGAAAGCCTCGAACACTGAAGCTTTCTTT
>NA|TRBJ2-1|TRBV13|once
CASSPLGLRGEQFF
TGTGCCAGCAGCCCCCTGGGACTCCGGGGTGAGCAGTTCTTC
>NA|TRBJ2-2|TRBV6-2/TRBV6-3|once
CASSRAGTNTGELFF
TGTGCCAGCAGCCGGGCGGGGACGAACACCGGGGAGCTGTTTTTT
>NA|TRBJ2-7|TRBV20-1|NA
CSARLGGSYEQYF
TGCAGTGCTAGGCTAGGGGGGTCCTACGAGCAGTACTTC
>NA|TRBJ2-7|TRBV4-1|NA
CASSQDPDSTYEQYF
TGCGCCAGCAGCCAAGATCCGGACAGCACCTACGAGCAGTACTTC
>NA|TRBJ2-7|TRBV6-6|NA
CASSLTGTEPYEQYF
TGTGCCAGCAGCCTTACCGGGACCGAACCCTACGAGCAGTACTTC
>TRBD2|TRBJ2-7|TRBV20-1|NA
CSARDWLGGRAPYEQYF
TGCAGTGCTAGAGATTGGCTGGGGGGGAGGGCACCCTACGAGCAGTACTTC
>NA|TRBJ1-5|TRBV6-6|NA
CASSYSPANQPQHF
TGTGCCAGCAGTTACTCTCCAGCCAATCAGCCCCAGCATTTT
>TRBD2|TRBJ2-1|TRBV4-1|NA
CASSRLRTSEIDNEQFF
TGCGCCAGCAGCCGACTAAGGACTAGCGAAATTGACAATGAGCAGTTCTTC
>NA|TRBJ1-1|TRBV24-1|once
CATSDRSNTEAFF
TGTGCCACCAGTGACAGGAGCAACACTGAAGCTTTCTTT
>NA|TRBJ1-5|TRBV15|NA
CATSRGQPNQPQHF
TGTGCCACCAGCAGAGGGCAGCCTAATCAGCCCCAGCATTTT
>TRBD2|TRBJ2-7|TRBV12-3/TRBV12-4|NA
CASGLTSGNEYEQYF
TGTGCCAGCGGCTTGACTAGCGGGAATGAATACGAGCAGTACTTC
>NA|TRBJ1-1|TRBV12-3/TRBV12-4|NA
CASSFPGGVTEAFF
TGTGCCAGCAGTTTCCCGGGGGGGGTCACTGAAGCTTTCTTT
>TRBD1|TRBJ2-5|TRBV18|NA
CASSPQDRAQETQYF
TGTGCCAGCTCGCCACAGGACAGGGCGCAAGAGACCCAGTACTTC
>NA|TRBJ2-3|TRBV2|NA
CASSDRGAADTQYF
TGTGCCAGCAGTGATCGGGGGGCGGCAGATACGCAGTATTTT
>TRBD2|TRBJ2-1|TRBV27|NA
CASSPLTSGDEQFF
TGTGCCAGCAGTCCCCTGACTAGCGGGGATGAGCAGTTCTTC
>TRBD1|TRBJ2-3|TRBV20-1|NA
CSAEIDREPTDTQYF
TGCAGTGCTGAAATCGACAGGGAGCCCACAGATACGCAGTATTTT
>TRBD1|TRBJ2-7|TRBV20-1|once
CSATDRASYEQYF
TGCAGTGCCACCGACAGGGCATCCTACGAGCAGTACTTC
>TRBD2|TRBJ2-7|TRBV4-1|NA
CASSLEPDTSGRVYEQYF
TGCGCCAGCAGCCTCGAACCAGATACTAGCGGGAGGGTCTACGAGCAGTACTTC
>NA|TRBJ2-3|TRBV30|NA
CAWSVGTGGPTDTQYF
TGTGCCTGGAGTGTTGGTACGGGGGGCCCCACAGATACGCAGTATTTT
>NA|TRBJ1-5|TRBV7-9|once
CASSLEGVNQPQHF
TGTGCCAGCAGCTTGGAGGGGGTCAATCAGCCCCAGCATTTT
>NA|TRBJ1-2|TRBV28|NA
CASSPSGAQGYTF
TGTGCCAGCAGCCCCTCGGGGGCGCAGGGCTACACCTTC
>NA|TRBJ1-1|TRBV30|NA
CAWTPGDTEAFF
TGTGCCTGGACCCCGGGGGACACTGAAGCTTTCTTT
>NA|TRBJ2-7|TRBV30|NA
CAWSVNGVGDQYF
TGTGCCTGGAGTGTAAACGGTGTAGGGGACCAGTACTTC
>TRBD1|TRBJ1-1|TRBV20-1|NA
CSADRGQNTEAFF
TGCAGTGCTGACAGGGGTCAGAACACTGAAGCTTTCTTT
>NA|TRBJ2-6|TRBV14|NA
CASSPKGRTHERFGANVLTF
TGTGCCAGCAGCCCGAAGGGACGGACGCATGAGCGGTTTGGGGCCAACGTCCTGACTTTC